Presented here are 29 T cell receptor beta chains from one specimen sequenced in a study of blood T cell repertoires in COVID-19. TCRdb's table, derived via immunoSEQ multiplex PCR, lists solely in-frame clones and lacks some. Of about 70,000 clones listed, roughly 77% were seen once; the top ten hold around 0.83%. Material: peripheral blood. These receptors originate from a woman in her 70s with acute or convalescent COVID-19.

This chain connects TRBV4-1 to TRBJ2-3, with 13 bases identical to TRBD2. Unmatched junction bases numbered 11, after V lost 3 bases and J lost 5 bases. The V gene's germline CDR1 is MGHRA and CDR2 YSYEKL. This CDR3 is 18 amino acids long. The CDR3 sequence is CASSQPGLAGAVVDTQYF. The DNA for the CDR3 is TGCGCCAGCAGCCAGCCAGGACTAGCGGGAGCGGTTGTAGATACGCAGTATTTT.

This chain links TRBV6-2 or TRBV6-3 with TRBJ2-2; 9 bases line up with TRBD2. In germline, CDR1 is MNHEY, CDR2 SVGEGT. The CDR3 loop spans 19 amino acids. The ends lost 0 bases at V and 0 bases at J; junction bases unmatched: 8. The CDR3 nucleotides are TGTGCCAGCAGTTACTCGATTCTGGCGGGGGGGTCGAACACCGGGGAGCTGTTTTTT. Residues: CASSYSILAGGSNTGELFF.

The rearrangement joins TRBV5-4 to TRBJ1-2, with D tentatively TRBD1 (6 bases). CDR1 SGHNT and CDR2 YYREEE come from the germline V gene (reference sequence). V was cut by 4 bases and J by 2 bases, with 18 bases left in between. This CDR3 is built from 16 residues. Here the CDR3 DNA reads TGTGCCAGCAGCACTGGGGGTAGGGGGTCGAACTATGGCTACACCTTC. Translating gives CASSTGGRGSNYGYTF.

DNA for the CDR3: TGTGCCAGCTCCCGACAGGCCGGGACAGGTTCTTCTAGCTCCTACGAGCAGTACTTC. Translating gives CASSRQAGTGSSSSYEQYF. The chain carries TRBV18 and TRBJ2-7; 8 positions match TRBD1. The CDR3 covers 19 residues. V dropped 6 bases and J dropped 0; count of bases not matched to a gene: 19. Germline assignment: CDR1 KGHSH and CDR2 LQKENI.

The genes are TRBV18 and TRBJ2-3; 9 bases line up with TRBD1. The CDR3 covers 14 residues. Losses at the gene ends were 4 bases for V and 4 bases for J; bases not matched to a gene: 3. Germline CDR1 reads KGHSH; CDR2 reads LQKENI. CDR3 sequence (DNA): TGTGCCAGCTCACTGGACAGGGGACCAGATACGCAGTATTTT. Translated, it gives CASSLDRGPDTQYF.

The chain combines TRBV4-1 with TRBJ2-4, with 12 positions matching TRBD2. The junction had 11 bases not matched to a gene; V was cut back by 2 bases and J by 3 bases. From germline, CDR1 is MGHRA and CDR2 YSYEKL. The CDR3 has 19 amino acids. The CDR3 bases are TGCGCCAGCAGCCAAAGGGCTAGCGGGGGGGAGTTAGGCAAAAACATTCAGTACTTC. Protein product: CASSQRASGGELGKNIQYF.

The chain links TRBV3-1 (or the pseudogene TRBV3-2) to TRBJ2-5; 15 nucleotides align to TRBD2. This CDR3 region has 16 residues. V lost 7 bases to trimming and J lost 6 bases; unmatched junction nucleotides: 9. The germline V gene has CDR1 LGHDT and CDR2 YNNKEL (reference sequence). The CDR3 here is CASTLTGTSGGQTQYF. CDR3 DNA sequence: TGTGCCAGCACCCTAACCGGGACTAGCGGGGGGCAGACCCAGTACTTC.

The CDR3 reads CASSLVSSADTQYF. For the CDR3, the DNA is TGTGCCAGCAGCTTAGTAAGCAGCGCAGATACGCAGTATTTT. J is TRBJ2-3 and V is TRBV7-2; D ambiguous. The CDR3 has 14 amino acids. V was clipped by 1 base and J by 4 bases, with 9 bases between them. Germline V gene lookup returns CDR1 SGHTA and CDR2 FQGNSA.

At least ten counts were recorded for this clone. The rearrangement uses TRBV10-3 and TRBJ1-6; 7 nucleotides agree with TRBD1. Looked up from germline, CDR1 is ENHRY and CDR2 is SYGVKD. The trim removed 4 bases at V and 10 bases at J, leaving 13 bases unmatched. The CDR3 has 16 amino acids. Here the CDR3 DNA reads TGTGCCATCAGTGCGGAATCGACAGGGATGGGGTCACCCCTCCACTTT. Translation: CAISAESTGMGSPLHF.

The chain combines TRBV3-1 (or the pseudogene TRBV3-2) with TRBJ2-2; possibly TRBD2 for D (6 bases). Germline V CDR1 and CDR2: LGHDT, YNNKEL (reference sequence). The CDR3 consists of 17 residues. V was shortened by 1 base and J by 5 bases, with 17 bases between the two germline ends. CDR3 in amino acids: CASSQGRADSDTGELFF. CDR3 nucleotides: TGTGCCAGCAGCCAAGGGAGGGCAGACAGCGATACCGGGGAGCTGTTTTTT.

The chain uses TRBV30 and TRBJ2-7; D unclear. The CDR3 is made up of 13 amino acids. Trimming removed 5 bases from V and 0 bases from J, with 11 bases in between. Germline values: CDR1 GTSNPN, CDR2 SVGIG (reference sequence). The CDR3 nucleotides read TGTGCCTGGGAGCTAGAGAGCTCCTACGAGCAGTACTTC. Protein product: CAWELESSYEQYF.

This clone appeared a single time. J is TRBJ1-1 and V is TRBV11-2; D not certain. CDR1 is SGHAT and CDR2 is FQNNGV in the germline V gene. The CDR3 loop spans 14 amino acids. Trimming stripped 5 bases from V and 3 bases from J, with 13 bases between. The CDR3 nucleotides are TGTGCCAGCAGCCCAAAACTTACGGACACTGAAGCTTTCTTT. The encoded protein is CASSPKLTDTEAFF.

This clone was counted a few times. This sequence joins TRBV10-2 and TRBJ2-3; 8 nucleotides agree with TRBD1. Germline CDR1 is WSHSY and CDR2 is SAAADI. The V and J ends lost 6 bases and 7 bases, in that order; junction bases with no gene match: 6. This CDR3 has 13 amino acids. The DNA for the CDR3 is TGCGCCAGCAGCGGACAGGGACCCAATACGCAGTATTTT. Encoded protein: CASSGQGPNTQYF.

V is TRBV24-1 and J is TRBJ1-2; TRBD1 matches at 9 bases. From germline, CDR1 is KGHDR and CDR2 SFDVKD. This CDR3 region has 14 residues. The V gene end was trimmed by 3 bases and the J gene end by 5 bases; junction bases not matched to a gene: 3. The CDR3 coding sequence is TGTGCCACCAGTGATCCCGGACAGGGGTATGGCTACACCTTC. Encoded protein: CATSDPGQGYGYTF.

V gene TRBV27 combines with J gene TRBJ2-1; weak D call: TRBD1 (5 bases). Germline V lookup: CDR1 MNHEY, CDR2 SMNVEV (reference sequence). V shed 4 bases and J shed 4 bases, with 17 bases lying between them. CDR3 length: 16 amino acids. The CDR3 sequence: CASSSIPWGQYNEQFF. The CDR3 DNA reads TGTGCCAGCAGTTCTATCCCCTGGGGCCAGTACAATGAGCAGTTCTTC.

J is TRBJ1-2 and V is TRBV6-5; no reliable D call. This CDR3 is 14 amino acids long. V was clipped by 5 bases and J by 3 bases, with 13 bases between them. CDR1 and CDR2 (germline): MNHEY, SVGAGI. DNA of the CDR3: TGTGCCAGCAGTCGAGTGGTCCGGGACTATGGCTACACCTTC. Protein product: CASSRVVRDYGYTF.

The chain employs TRBV28 and TRBJ2-2, with D unclear. Trimming took 7 bases from V and 6 from J, leaving 12 bases between them. Germline CDR1 MDHEN, CDR2 SYDVKM. This CDR3 comprises 13 residues. Here the CDR3 DNA reads TGTGCCAGCACCAAAGCCTTCGCCGGGGAGCTGTTTTTT. It translates to CASTKAFAGELFF.

The chain has TRBV6-4 and TRBJ2-2; 7 nucleotides align to TRBD1. The V segment lost 4 bases and the J segment 6 bases; nucleotides outside the gene matches: 11. The CDR3 contains 16 residues. Germline V gives CDR1 MRHNA, CDR2 SNTAGT. The CDR3 nucleotides read TGTGCCAGCAGTGGCCTTCCGACAGGGATTTCCGGGGAGCTGTTTTTT. Protein: CASSGLPTGISGELFF.

The chain has TRBV3-1 (or the pseudogene TRBV3-2) and TRBJ2-3, with 12 nucleotides matching TRBD2. The CDR3 loop spans 18 amino acids. CDR1 and CDR2 (germline): LGHDT, YNNKEL (reference sequence). V lost 4 bases, J lost 0 bases, and 8 bases stayed unmatched. CDR3 loop: CASSRGLAGSTSTDTQYF. Written as DNA, the CDR3 is TGTGCCAGCAGCCGCGGACTAGCGGGGAGTACTAGCACAGATACGCAGTATTTT.

This CDR3 is CAIRLAGALDEQFF. The DNA for the CDR3 is TGTGCCATCAGGCTAGCGGGAGCGTTAGATGAGCAGTTCTTC. The J gene is TRBJ2-1, the V gene TRBV10-3; TRBD2 agrees at 10 bases. V lost 6 bases, J lost 8 bases, and 7 bases stayed unmatched. CDR1 and CDR2 (germline): ENHRY, SYGVKD. This CDR3 contains 14 residues.

CDR3 in DNA: TGTGCCAGCAGGACAGCAGGGGGCTCCTACAATGAGCAGTTCTTC. It translates to CASRTAGGSYNEQFF. The chain is built from TRBV6-5 and TRBJ2-1; TRBD1 matches at 7 bases. Unmatched junction bases numbered 5, after V lost 6 bases and J lost 0 bases. The CDR3 is made up of 15 amino acids. Looked up from germline, CDR1 is MNHEY and CDR2 is SVGAGI.

The V gene is TRBV20-1, the J gene TRBJ1-1, with D maybe TRBD1 (5 bases). Trimming took off 4 bases at V and 7 bases at J, with 7 bases between the two ends. The CDR3 totals 10 residues. CDR1 is DFQATT and CDR2 is SNEGSKA in the germline V gene (reference sequence). Here the CDR3 reads CSATDSEAFF. The CDR3 DNA reads as TGCAGTGCTACAGACAGTGAAGCTTTCTTT.

The chain uses TRBV27 and TRBJ1-5; 7 bases are a match to TRBD1. Germline V gene lookup returns CDR1 MNHEY and CDR2 SMNVEV (reference sequence). Unmatched junction bases numbered 6, after V lost 5 bases and J lost 5 bases. This CDR3 spans 14 amino acids. CDR3 bases: TGTGCCAGCAGTGCCAGGGGGTTCGATCAGCCCCAGCATTTT. Translating it yields CASSARGFDQPQHF.

The chain carries TRBV5-5 and TRBJ1-1, with D possibly being TRBD1 (6 bases). The CDR3 length is 15 residues. Germline CDR1 reads SGHKS; CDR2 reads YYEKEE (reference sequence). V was trimmed by 5 bases and J by 4 bases, leaving 18 bases between them. In nucleotides, the CDR3 is TGTGCCAGCAGTGACTCAGGGGTGCGTGGCACTGAAGCTTTCTTT. It yields the protein CASSDSGVRGTEAFF.

The chain employs TRBV5-1 and TRBJ2-3, with 7 bases that match TRBD1. This CDR3 is 14 amino acids long. Trimming at V came to 6 bases and at J to 1 base, leaving 5 bases not matched to a gene. The germline gives CDR1 SGHRS, CDR2 YFSETQ. Here the CDR3 DNA reads TGCGCCAGCAACAGGGGAAGCGGCACAGATACGCAGTATTTT. Protein: CASNRGSGTDTQYF.

The chain employs TRBV6-5 and TRBJ2-5; 9 positions agree with TRBD1. This CDR3 contains 14 residues. CDR1 and CDR2 from the germline V gene are MNHEY and SVGAGI. Unmatched junction bases numbered 3, after V lost 6 bases and J lost 1 base. DNA for the CDR3: TGTGCCAGCAGGAACAGGGGGCCCCAAGAGACCCAGTACTTC. This translates into CASRNRGPQETQYF.

This clone turned up a few times. The rearrangement links TRBV28 to TRBJ1-1; D is possibly TRBD1 (5 bases). This CDR3 comprises 12 residues. V lost 6 bases and J lost 9, with 14 bases in between. The germline gives CDR1 MDHEN, CDR2 SYDVKM. The CDR3 coding sequence is TGTGCCAGCAGGGAACAGGAAGACAAAGCTTTCTTT. Encoded protein: CASREQEDKAFF.

This rearrangement joins TRBV28 to TRBJ1-4, with 8 bases that match TRBD1. From germline, CDR1 is MDHEN and CDR2 SYDVKM. With 3 bases clipped from V and 3 bases from J, the junction kept 9 bases outside the gene matches. The CDR3 has 17 amino acids. CDR3 DNA sequence: TGTGCCAGCAGTTTCGGGGTTGGACAGGGAGCTAATGAAAAACTGTTTTTT. This gives the protein CASSFGVGQGANEKLFF.

The rearrangement joins TRBV5-1 to TRBJ1-4, with 10 bases identical to TRBD1. The CDR3 consists of 15 residues. Germline V gene lookup returns CDR1 SGHRS and CDR2 YFSETQ. Trimming cost V 4 bases and J 8 bases; bases outside gene matches: 8. CDR3 residues: CASSPLTGGDEKLFF. CDR3 DNA: TGCGCCAGCAGCCCGTTGACAGGGGGCGACGAAAAACTGTTTTTT.